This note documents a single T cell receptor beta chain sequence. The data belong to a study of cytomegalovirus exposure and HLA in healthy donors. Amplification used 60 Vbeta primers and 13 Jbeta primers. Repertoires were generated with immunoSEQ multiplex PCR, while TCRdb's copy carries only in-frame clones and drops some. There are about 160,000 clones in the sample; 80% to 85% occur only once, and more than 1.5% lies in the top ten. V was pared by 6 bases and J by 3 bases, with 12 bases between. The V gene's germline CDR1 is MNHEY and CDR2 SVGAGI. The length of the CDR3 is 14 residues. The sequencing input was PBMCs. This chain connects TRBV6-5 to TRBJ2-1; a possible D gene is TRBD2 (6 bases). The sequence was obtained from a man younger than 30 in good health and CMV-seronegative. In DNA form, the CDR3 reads TGTGCCAGCAGATGGAGGGATTACTACAATGAGCAGTTCTTC. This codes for CASRWRDYYNEQFF.